This T cell receptor (beta chain) comes out of a study of blood T cell repertoires in COVID-19. Across the whole study: Some COVID-19 samples were acute and others convalescent; all came from the United States, Italy and Spain.

The V gene lost 3 bases and the J gene lost 7 bases, with 12 bases spanning the gap. Per the germline V gene, CDR1 is GTSNPN and CDR2 is SVGIG (reference sequence). The CDR3 covers 12 residues. Sequenced by immunoSEQ multiplex PCR; TCRdb stores in-frame clones only, minus some. This sample yields approximately 230,000 clones, of which around 86% are seen a single time; roughly 1.7% belongs to the top ten. The sequence was obtained from a man aged 35 to 55 who had recovered from COVID-19. J is TRBJ1-1 and V is TRBV30; TRBD1 is a possible D gene (6 bases). Material for sequencing was PBMCs or T cells enriched from blood (not recorded which). Written as DNA, the CDR3 is TGTGCCTGGAGCTACGAGACAGGTGAAGCTTTCTTT. The encoded protein is CAWSYETGEAFF.